The present entry profiles one T cell receptor beta chain with its context. CDR3 size: 18 residues. Germline trimming cut 0 bases from V and 6 bases from J; bases unmatched to any gene: 14. Germline V lookup: CDR1 SGHDT, CDR2 YYEEEE. The sample comes from a study of blood T cell repertoires in COVID-19. Across the study: Sources were T cells, B-cell-depleted T cells, or PBMCs; the material itself was cDNA or gDNA.

Original data processing: Estimates of nucleated cell counts were drawn from the amplification of reference gene primers. This table comes from immunoSEQ multiplex PCR, and its TCRdb copy is limited to in-frame clones, with some not included. That table supplies the V and J calls and clone size; D and trimming were determined from the DNA. The data hold roughly 130,000 clones, with over 80% observed a single time. This chain joins TRBV5-6 and TRBJ1-5; 8 nucleotides match TRBD1. The sample comprised peripheral blood. This clonotype was sampled from a man between 70 and 80 years old with acute or convalescent COVID-19. The CDR3 coding sequence is TGTGCCAGCAGCTTGGGTGGAGCAGGGGGCGCAGCTGGTCAGCCCCAGCATTTT. Residues: CASSLGGAGGAAGQPQHF. Supplemented by reference TRBV5-6 and TRBJ1-5, the full variable domain reads DAGVTQSPTHLIKTRGQQVTLRCSPKSGHDTVSWYQQALGQGPQFIFQYYEEEERQRGNFPDRFSGHQFPNYSSELNVNALLLGDSALYLCASSLGGAGGAAGQPQHFGDGTRLSIL.